The 10 T cell receptor beta chains reported below all come from one sample, sequenced in a study of blood T cell repertoires in COVID-19. Libraries were prepared by immunoSEQ multiplex PCR; TCRdb keeps only in-frame clonotypes and omits some of them. The table includes some 65,000 clones, 65% to 85% detected once. The sequenced sample consisted of peripheral blood. The receptors shown here come from a woman between 65 and 79 years old with acute or convalescent COVID-19.

This clone appeared many times. V usage is TRBV28 and J usage is TRBJ2-7, with TRBD1 identical over 8 bases. CDR3 length equals 14 residues. V lost 8 bases, J lost 3 bases, and 9 bases stayed unmatched. The germline V gene encodes CDR1 MDHEN and CDR2 SYDVKM. The CDR3 region is CASGSPGQVYEQYF. The CDR3 DNA follows: TGTGCCAGCGGATCTCCGGGACAGGTCTACGAGCAGTACTTC.

This chain connects TRBV2 to TRBJ2-5, with 9 bases fitting TRBD2. This CDR3 is 12 amino acids long. The V gene's germline CDR1 is SNHLY and CDR2 FYNNEI. After removal of 6 bases from V and 14 bases from J, the junction contained 10 bases not matched to a gene. CDR3 sequence (DNA): TGTGCCAGCAGCATAATTACTAGCGGGTCCTACTTC. Translating gives CASSIITSGSYF.

V usage is TRBV5-6 and J usage is TRBJ2-7, with TRBD1 as a possible D gene (5 bases). The V gene lost 2 bases and the J gene lost 1 base, with 10 bases spanning the gap. Germline values: CDR1 SGHDT, CDR2 YYEEEE. This CDR3 has 14 residues. CDR3 sequence: CASSFQGSSYEQYF. Here the CDR3 DNA reads TGTGCCAGCAGCTTCCAGGGATCATCCTACGAGCAGTACTTC. The variable domain in full, completed from reference TRBV5-6 and TRBJ2-7, reads DAGVTQSPTHLIKTRGQQVTLRCSPKSGHDTVSWYQQALGQGPQFIFQYYEEEERQRGNFPDRFSGHQFPNYSSELNVNALLLGDSALYLCASSFQGSSYEQYFGPGTRLTVT.

Only a few counts were recorded for this clone. The chain is built from TRBV11-3 and TRBJ2-1; 9 nucleotides match TRBD1. Germline V gene lookup returns CDR1 SGHNT and CDR2 YENEEA. This CDR3 has 15 amino acids. The V gene end was trimmed by 1 base and the J gene end by 9 bases; junction bases not matched to a gene: 7. CDR3 loop: CASSLGRTGVREQFF. The CDR3 region has the DNA TGTGCCAGCAGCTTAGGTCGGACAGGGGTACGTGAGCAGTTCTTC.

In DNA, the CDR3 is TGCGCCAGCAGTGGGTCGTGGGACAGGGCTAGCAATCAGCCCCAGCATTTT. Translating it yields CASSGSWDRASNQPQHF. The chain carries TRBV10-1 and TRBJ1-5, with 9 bases lining up with TRBD1. The CDR3 runs 17 residues. Germline values: CDR1 WNHNN, CDR2 SYGVQD (reference sequence). V lost 4 bases, J lost 0 bases, and 7 bases stayed unmatched.

J is TRBJ2-3 and V is TRBV19; D call uncertain. Per the germline V gene, CDR1 is LNHDA and CDR2 is SQIVND (reference sequence). Trimming left V 1 base short and J 2 bases short, with 4 bases between. CDR3 length equals 13 residues. CDR3 amino acids: CASSIAITDTQYF. CDR3 nucleotide sequence: TGTGCCAGTAGTATAGCCATCACAGATACGCAGTATTTT.

This chain uses TRBV13 with TRBJ2-3, with 9 bases aligning to TRBD2. The CDR3 length is 16 residues. Trimming removed 5 bases from V and 2 bases from J; junction bases left unmatched: 8. The germline gives CDR1 PRHDT, CDR2 FYEKMQ (reference sequence). CDR3 amino acids: CASSQNPGLATDTQYF. The CDR3 DNA is TGTGCCAGCAGCCAAAATCCGGGACTAGCCACAGATACGCAGTATTTT.

The chain is built from TRBV3-1 (or the pseudogene TRBV3-2) and TRBJ2-3, with D uncertain. The V gene lost 3 bases and the J gene lost 3 bases, with 10 bases spanning the gap. The CDR3 sequence is 14 residues long. Germline V CDR1 and CDR2: LGHDT, YNNKEL (reference sequence). CDR3 residues: CASSHDLGTDTQYF. CDR3 bases: TGTGCCAGCAGCCACGATCTAGGAACAGATACGCAGTATTTT.

The rearrangement joins TRBV29-1 to TRBJ1-2, with D unresolved. The CDR3 is 11 amino acids. Germline V CDR1 and CDR2: SQVTM, ANQGSEA. Deletions cut 5 bases from V and 4 bases from J, with 8 bases between. The CDR3 DNA reads TGCAGCGTTACGTCGGGCTATGGCTACACCTTC. Translation: CSVTSGYGYTF.

The chain couples TRBV7-9 to TRBJ1-4; D unresolved. Germline CDR1 reads SEHNR; CDR2 reads FQNEAQ (reference sequence). The CDR3 has 15 amino acids. V shed 5 bases and J shed 3 bases, with 13 bases lying between them. The CDR3 coding sequence is TGTGCCAGCAGCCAAGCCTTCTTGGCTAATGAAAAACTGTTTTTT. This encodes CASSQAFLANEKLFF.